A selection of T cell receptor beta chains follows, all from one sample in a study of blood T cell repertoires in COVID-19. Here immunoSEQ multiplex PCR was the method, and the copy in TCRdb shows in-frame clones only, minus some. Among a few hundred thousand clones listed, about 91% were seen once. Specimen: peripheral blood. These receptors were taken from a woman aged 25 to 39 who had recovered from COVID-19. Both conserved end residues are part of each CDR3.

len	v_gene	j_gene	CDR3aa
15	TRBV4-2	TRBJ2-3	CASSQRTSGEDTQYF
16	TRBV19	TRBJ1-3	CASSRLTGGPGNTIYF
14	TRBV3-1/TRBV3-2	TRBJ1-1	CASTRGGMNTEAFF
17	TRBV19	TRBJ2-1	CASSIQGTLSSYNEQFF
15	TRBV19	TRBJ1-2	CASYRPGTGGAGYTF
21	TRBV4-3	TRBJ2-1	CASSQDIGTGRVGSSYNEQFF
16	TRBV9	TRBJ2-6	CASSVPGDSGANVLTF
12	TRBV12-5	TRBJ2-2	CASGPPVGELFF
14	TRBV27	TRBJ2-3	CASSSTRGTDTQYF
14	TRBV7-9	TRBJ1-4	CASSLGTGTEKLFF
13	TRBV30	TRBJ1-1	CAWTLSLLTEAFF
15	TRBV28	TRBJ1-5	CASSIGGARGQPQHF
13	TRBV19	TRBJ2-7	CASSIDAGYEQYF
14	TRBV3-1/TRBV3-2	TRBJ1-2	CASSQRTGNYGYTF
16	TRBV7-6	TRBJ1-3	CASSFLGGSSGNTIYF
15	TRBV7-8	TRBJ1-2	CASSLAVEGVYGYTF
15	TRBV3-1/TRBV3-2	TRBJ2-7	CASSLPGQGGNEQYF
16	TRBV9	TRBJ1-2	CASSAKQGLSWDGYTF
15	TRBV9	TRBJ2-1	CASSAGTSFVYEQFF
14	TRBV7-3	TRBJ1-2	CASGSPGQGNGYTF
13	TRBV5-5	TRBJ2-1	CASSEEPYNEQFF
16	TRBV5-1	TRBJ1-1	CASSLVQGRGMPEAFF
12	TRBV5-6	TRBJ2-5	CASSLRRETQYF
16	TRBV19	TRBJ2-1	CASTPRRLAGVREQFF
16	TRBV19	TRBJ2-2	CASSPRLAWNTGELFF
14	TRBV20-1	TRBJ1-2	CSASPGTGNYGYTF
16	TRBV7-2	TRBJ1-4	CASSLNRDRWDEKLFF
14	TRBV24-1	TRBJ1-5	CATSDEREYQPQHF
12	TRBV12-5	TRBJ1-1	CASGLINTEAFF
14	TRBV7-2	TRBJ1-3	CASSLGLRDNTIYF
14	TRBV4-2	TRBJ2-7	CASSQDRMSYEQYF
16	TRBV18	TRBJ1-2	CASSSNRRGADYGYTF
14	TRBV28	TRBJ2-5	CASEFATGQETQYF
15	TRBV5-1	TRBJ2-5	CASSPGGRGQETQYF
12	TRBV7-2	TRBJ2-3	CASLGERVTQYF
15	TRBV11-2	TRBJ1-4	CASSLGGTGGGKLFF
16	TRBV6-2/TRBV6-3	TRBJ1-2	CASSSTGGAFSYGYTF
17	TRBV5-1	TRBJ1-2	CASSLSAGKYRSYGYTF
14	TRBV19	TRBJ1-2	CASSIKTGPGGYTF
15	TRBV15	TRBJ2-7	CATSRPGQGLSEQYF
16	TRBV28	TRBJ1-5	CASSLGADRGNQPQHF
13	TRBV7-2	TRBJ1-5	CASSPREGQPQHF
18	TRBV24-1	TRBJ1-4	CAARLGGPWDRRLSGLFF
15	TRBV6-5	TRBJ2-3	CASKYQRISTDTQYF
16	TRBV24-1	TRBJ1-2	CATSGAGDDAFYGYTF
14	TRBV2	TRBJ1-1	CASRLLGLNTEAFF
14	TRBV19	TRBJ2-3	CASTGQVHTDTQYF
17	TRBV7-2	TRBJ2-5	CASSLVASGGLSRTQYF
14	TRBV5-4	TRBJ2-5	CASSRRGGQETQYF
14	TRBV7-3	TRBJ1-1	CASSSGAGGTEAFF
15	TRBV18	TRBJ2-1	CASSPPRILLDEQFF
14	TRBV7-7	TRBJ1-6	CASSDILGWVALHF
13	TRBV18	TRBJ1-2	CASATGTDYGYTF
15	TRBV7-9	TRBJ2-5	CASSPGQDSQETQYF
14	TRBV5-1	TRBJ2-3	CASSFALAGNTQYF